The 2 T cell receptor beta chains presented below share a single source sample, sequenced in a study of radiotherapy plus CTLA-4 blockade in lung cancer. Measured with immunoSEQ multiplex PCR; TCRdb has only the in-frame clones, and not every one. In the table there are about 98,000 clones, 82% of which are singletons. This material consisted of peripheral blood, taken from a patient treated with radiotherapy plus ipilimumab. The receptor source for this set is a human donor with non-small cell lung cancer who had a partial response to radiotherapy plus ipilimumab.

The gene calls are TRBV30 and TRBJ2-7; D not certain. The germline CDR1 and CDR2 sequences are GTSNPN and SVGIG (reference sequence). The CDR3 runs to 15 residues. Deletions cut 0 bases from V and 2 bases from J, with 14 bases between. CDR3 DNA: TGTGCCTGGAGTGTGCGCAGGTCAAACCCCTACGAGCAGTACTTC. This gives the protein CAWSVRRSNPYEQYF.

The J gene is TRBJ1-6, the V gene TRBV5-1; the D is unclear. Germline values: CDR1 SGHRS, CDR2 YFSETQ. V was trimmed by 5 bases and J by 6 bases, leaving 12 bases between them. This CDR3 is built from 14 residues. This CDR3 is CASRGGAANSPLHF. CDR3 coding DNA: TGCGCCAGCAGAGGTGGAGCCGCTAATTCACCCCTCCACTTT.